The following is a T cell receptor beta chain sequence with its context. It was with 60 Vbeta and 13 Jbeta primers that the PCR ran. Profiled with immunoSEQ multiplex PCR; TCRdb holds only in-frame clones, not every one. The table lists around 200,000 clones, 70% of them singletons. This sample is part of a study of cytomegalovirus exposure and HLA in healthy donors. Likely unrecorded immune exposures existed in these nominally healthy donors. The germline CDR1 and CDR2 sequences are ENHRY and SYGVKD. CDR3 length: 15 amino acids. The V end lost 6 bases, the J end lost 2 bases, and 14 bases lay between the germline ends.

V is TRBV10-3 and J is TRBJ1-3; D is unclear. Source material: PBMCs. The sequence came from a man aged 35 to 55 in good health and CMV-seropositive. The CDR3 is CAISPGGRAGNTIYF. CDR3 nucleotide sequence: TGTGCCATCAGCCCCGGAGGGAGGGCTGGAAACACCATATATTTT.